This T cell receptor beta chain was obtained from a study of shared clonotypes between healthy human individuals. Study context: With ages of 18 to 49, the donors were two women and a few men.

The CDR3 covers 15 residues. V dropped 5 bases and J dropped 3; count of bases not matched to a gene: 9. CDR1 is MNHEY, CDR2 SVGAGI, per germline. There were no recent acute infections or vaccinations among the donors, who were healthy HIV-negative adults. All the donors were Caucasian adults who lived in Nashville, Tennessee. At the deep level, the assay was run. TCRdb keeps only in-frame clones here, not all; method: immunoSEQ multiplex PCR. There are roughly 720,000 clones in the sample; around 91% occur only once, and 34% lies in the top ten. The V call is TRBV6-5, the J call TRBJ2-7, with TRBD2 matching over 8 bases. The sample was memory CD8+ T cells from PBMCs. Subset noted: CD45RO+ cells pooled with CCR7-negative TemRA cells. This TCR derives from a man between 18 and 35 years old in good health. Some clones in this sample may be carry-over from other donors' samples. CDR3 region: CASSLRAGARYEQYF. The DNA for the CDR3 is TGTGCCAGCAGTCTCCGAGCGGGAGCCCGCTACGAGCAGTACTTC.